This paragraph covers one TCR beta chain sequence. This CDR3 comprises 13 residues. Trimming stripped 10 bases from V and 8 bases from J, with 20 bases between. Per germline, CDR1 MDHEN and CDR2 SYDVKM. Here immunoSEQ multiplex PCR was the method, and the copy in TCRdb shows in-frame clones only, minus some. The data hold roughly 500,000 clones, with roughly 95% observed a single time. The data belong to a study of shared clonotypes between healthy human individuals. CD4+ cells underwent separation, giving CD45RA+ naive and CD45RA-negative memory subsets. The TCR sequence derives from a woman aged 30 to 39 in good health. Material for sequencing was naive CD4+ T cells sorted from blood. Described subset: CD45RA+ positively selected. The chain is built from TRBV28 and TRBJ1-2; TRBD1 might be the D (5 bases). The CDR3 reads CATHPGREVGYTF. The CDR3 nucleotides are TGTGCCACCCACCCGGGCAGGGAGGTAGGCTACACCTTC.